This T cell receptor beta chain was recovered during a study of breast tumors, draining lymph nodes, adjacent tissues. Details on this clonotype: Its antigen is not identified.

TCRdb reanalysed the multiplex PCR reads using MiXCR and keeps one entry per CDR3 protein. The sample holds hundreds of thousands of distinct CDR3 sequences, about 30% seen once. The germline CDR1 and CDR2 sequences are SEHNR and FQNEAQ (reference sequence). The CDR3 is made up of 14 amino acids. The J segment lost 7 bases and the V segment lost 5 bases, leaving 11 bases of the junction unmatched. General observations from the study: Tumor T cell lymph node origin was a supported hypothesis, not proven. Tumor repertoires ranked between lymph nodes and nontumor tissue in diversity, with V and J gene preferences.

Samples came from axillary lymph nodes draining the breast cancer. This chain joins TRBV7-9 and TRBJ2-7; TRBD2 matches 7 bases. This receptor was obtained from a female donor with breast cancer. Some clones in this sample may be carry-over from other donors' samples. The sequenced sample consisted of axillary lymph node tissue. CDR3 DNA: TGTGCCAGCAGCCCTCCGGCGGGAGTTTGGGAGCAGTACTTC. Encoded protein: CASSPPAGVWEQYF.